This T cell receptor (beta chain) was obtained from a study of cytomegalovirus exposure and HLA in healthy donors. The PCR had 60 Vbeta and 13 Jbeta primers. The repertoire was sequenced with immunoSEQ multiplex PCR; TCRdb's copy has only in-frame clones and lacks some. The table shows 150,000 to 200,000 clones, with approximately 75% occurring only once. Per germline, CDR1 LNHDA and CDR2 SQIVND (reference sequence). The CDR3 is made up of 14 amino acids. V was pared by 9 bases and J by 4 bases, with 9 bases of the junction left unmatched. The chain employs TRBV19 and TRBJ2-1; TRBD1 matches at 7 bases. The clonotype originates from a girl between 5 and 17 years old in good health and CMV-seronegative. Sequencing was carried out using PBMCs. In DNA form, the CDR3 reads TGTGCCAGCAAACGGGACAGAGATTACAATGAGCAGTTCTTC. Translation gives CASKRDRDYNEQFF.